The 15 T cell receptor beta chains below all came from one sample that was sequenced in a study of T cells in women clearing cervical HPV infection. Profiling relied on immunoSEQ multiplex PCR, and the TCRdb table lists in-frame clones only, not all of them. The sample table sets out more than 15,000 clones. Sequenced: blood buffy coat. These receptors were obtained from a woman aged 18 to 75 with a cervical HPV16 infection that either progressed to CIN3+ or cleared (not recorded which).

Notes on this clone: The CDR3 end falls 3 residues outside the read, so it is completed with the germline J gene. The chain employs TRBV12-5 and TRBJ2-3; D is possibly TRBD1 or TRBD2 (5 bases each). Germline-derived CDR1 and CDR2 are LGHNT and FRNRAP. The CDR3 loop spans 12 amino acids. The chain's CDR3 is CASGLRGETQYF. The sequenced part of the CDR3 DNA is TGTGCTAGTGGTTTGAGGGGAGAGACG. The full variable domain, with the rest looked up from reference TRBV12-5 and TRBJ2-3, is DARVTQTPRHKVTEMGQEVTMRCQPILGHNTVFWYRQTMMQGLELLAYFRNRAPLDDSGMPKDRFSAEMPDATLATLKIQPSEPRDSAVYFCASGLRGETQYFGPGTRLTVL.

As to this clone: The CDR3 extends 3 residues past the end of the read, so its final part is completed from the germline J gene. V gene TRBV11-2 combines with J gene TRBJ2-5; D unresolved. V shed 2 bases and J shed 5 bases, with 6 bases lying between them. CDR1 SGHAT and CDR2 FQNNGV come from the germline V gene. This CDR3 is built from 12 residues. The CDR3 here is CASSLSMETQYF. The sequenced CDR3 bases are TGTGCCAGCAGCTTATCTATGGAGACC.

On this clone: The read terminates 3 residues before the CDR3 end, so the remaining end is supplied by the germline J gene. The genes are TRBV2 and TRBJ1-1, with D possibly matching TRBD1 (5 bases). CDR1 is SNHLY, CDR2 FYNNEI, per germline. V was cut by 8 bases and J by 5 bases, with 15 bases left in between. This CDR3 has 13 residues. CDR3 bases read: TGTGCCAGCGCAGTACGGGGGGATACTGAA. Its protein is CASAVRGDTE. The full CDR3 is CASAVRGDTEAFF.

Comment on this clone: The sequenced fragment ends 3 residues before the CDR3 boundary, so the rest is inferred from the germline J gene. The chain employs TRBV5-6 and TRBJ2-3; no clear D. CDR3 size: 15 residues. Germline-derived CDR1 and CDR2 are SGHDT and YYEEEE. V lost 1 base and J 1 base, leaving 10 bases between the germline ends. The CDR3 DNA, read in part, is TGTGCCAGCAGCTTGACTTCCCAGGGCACAGATACG. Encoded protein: CASSLTSQGTDT. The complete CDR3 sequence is CASSLTSQGTDTQYF.

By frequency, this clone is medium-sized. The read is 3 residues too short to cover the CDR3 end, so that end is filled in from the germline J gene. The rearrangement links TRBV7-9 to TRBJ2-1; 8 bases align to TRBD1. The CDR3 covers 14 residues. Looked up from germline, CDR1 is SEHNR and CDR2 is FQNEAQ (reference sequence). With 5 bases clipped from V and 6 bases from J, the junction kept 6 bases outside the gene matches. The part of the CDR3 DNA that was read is TGTGCCAGCAGCCCAGGGGGCTCGCGCAATGAG. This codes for CASSPGGSRNE. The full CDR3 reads CASSPGGSRNEQFF.

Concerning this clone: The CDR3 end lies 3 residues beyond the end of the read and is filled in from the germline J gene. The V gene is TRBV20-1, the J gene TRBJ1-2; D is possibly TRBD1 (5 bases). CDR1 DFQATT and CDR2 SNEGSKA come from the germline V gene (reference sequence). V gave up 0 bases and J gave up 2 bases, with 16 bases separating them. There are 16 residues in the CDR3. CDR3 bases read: TGCAGTGCTAGAGACGTGGGGCGGATGGGAAACTATGGC. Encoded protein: CSARDVGRMGNYG. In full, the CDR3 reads CSARDVGRMGNYGYTF.

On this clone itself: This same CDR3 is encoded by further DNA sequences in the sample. The DNA read from the CDR3 is TGTGCCACCAGCAGAGGGCTCCGGAGAGGGGGAGAAAAA. Translation: CATSRGLRRGGEK. The CDR3 in full is CATSRGLRRGGEKLFF. This sequence joins TRBV15 and TRBJ1-4, with D tentatively TRBD1 (6 bases). The CDR3 goes on 3 residues after the read ends, and that part is filled in from the germline J gene. The CDR3 runs to 16 residues. Germline CDR1 reads LNHNV; CDR2 reads YYDKDF (reference sequence). V was cut by 1 base and J by 8 bases, with 17 bases left in between.

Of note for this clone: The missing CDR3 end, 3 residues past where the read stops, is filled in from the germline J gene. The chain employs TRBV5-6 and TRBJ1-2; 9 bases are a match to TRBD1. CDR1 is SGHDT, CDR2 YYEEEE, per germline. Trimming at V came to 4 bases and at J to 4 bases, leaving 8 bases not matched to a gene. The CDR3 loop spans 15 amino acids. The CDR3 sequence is CASSTAGTGTYGYTF. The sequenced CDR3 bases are TGTGCCAGCAGCACGGCCGGGACAGGGACCTATGGC. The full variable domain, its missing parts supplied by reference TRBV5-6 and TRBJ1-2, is DAGVTQSPTHLIKTRGQQVTLRCSPKSGHDTVSWYQQALGQGPQFIFQYYEEEERQRGNFPDRFSGHQFPNYSSELNVNALLLGDSALYLCASSTAGTGTYGYTFGSGTRLTVV.

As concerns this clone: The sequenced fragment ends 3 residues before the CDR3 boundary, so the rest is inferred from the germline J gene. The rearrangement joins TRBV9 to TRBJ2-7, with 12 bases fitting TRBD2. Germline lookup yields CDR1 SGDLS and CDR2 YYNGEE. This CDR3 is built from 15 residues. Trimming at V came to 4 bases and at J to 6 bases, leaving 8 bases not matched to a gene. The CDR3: CASSRRLAGVGEQYF. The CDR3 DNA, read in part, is TGTGCCAGCAGCAGAAGACTAGCGGGAGTTGGCGAG.

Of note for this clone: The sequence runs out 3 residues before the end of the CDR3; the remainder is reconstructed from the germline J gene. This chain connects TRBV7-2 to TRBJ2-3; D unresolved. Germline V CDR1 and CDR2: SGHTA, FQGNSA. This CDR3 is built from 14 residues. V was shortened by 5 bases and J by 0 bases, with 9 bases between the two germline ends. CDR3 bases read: TGTGCCAGCAGCCAATATACTAGCACAGATACG. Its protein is CASSQYTSTDT. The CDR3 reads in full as CASSQYTSTDTQYF.

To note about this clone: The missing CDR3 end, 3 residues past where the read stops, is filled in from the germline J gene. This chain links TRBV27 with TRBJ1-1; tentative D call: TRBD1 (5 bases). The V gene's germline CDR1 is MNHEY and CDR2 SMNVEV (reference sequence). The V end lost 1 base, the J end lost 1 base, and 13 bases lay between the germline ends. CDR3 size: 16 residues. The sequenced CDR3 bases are TGTGCCAGCAGTTTATTGGGGTCGGGGGGGAACACTGAA. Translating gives CASSLLGSGGNTE. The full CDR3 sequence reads CASSLLGSGGNTEAFF.

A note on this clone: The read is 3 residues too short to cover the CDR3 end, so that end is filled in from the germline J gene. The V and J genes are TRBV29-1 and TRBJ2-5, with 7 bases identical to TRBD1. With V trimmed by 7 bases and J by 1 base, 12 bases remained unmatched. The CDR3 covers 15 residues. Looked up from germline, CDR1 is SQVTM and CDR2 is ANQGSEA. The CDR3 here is CSASRQGQIQETQYF. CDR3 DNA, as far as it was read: TGCAGCGCTAGCCGACAGGGACAGATCCAAGAGACC.

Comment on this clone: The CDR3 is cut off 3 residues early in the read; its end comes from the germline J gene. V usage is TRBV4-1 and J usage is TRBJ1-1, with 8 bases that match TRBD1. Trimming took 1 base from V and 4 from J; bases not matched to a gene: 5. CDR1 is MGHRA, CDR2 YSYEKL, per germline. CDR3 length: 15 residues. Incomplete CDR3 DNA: TGCGCCAGCAGCCAAGGCGACAGGGGCCTCACTGAA. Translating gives CASSQGDRGLTE. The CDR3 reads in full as CASSQGDRGLTEAFF.

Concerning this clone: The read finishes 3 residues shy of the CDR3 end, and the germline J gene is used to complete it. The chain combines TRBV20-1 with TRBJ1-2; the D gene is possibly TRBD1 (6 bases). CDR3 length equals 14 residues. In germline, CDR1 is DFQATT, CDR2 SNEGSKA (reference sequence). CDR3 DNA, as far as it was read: TGCAGTGCGAAAGCGGGGGCAATGATTGGGGGC. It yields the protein CSAKAGAMIGG. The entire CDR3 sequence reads CSAKAGAMIGGYTF.

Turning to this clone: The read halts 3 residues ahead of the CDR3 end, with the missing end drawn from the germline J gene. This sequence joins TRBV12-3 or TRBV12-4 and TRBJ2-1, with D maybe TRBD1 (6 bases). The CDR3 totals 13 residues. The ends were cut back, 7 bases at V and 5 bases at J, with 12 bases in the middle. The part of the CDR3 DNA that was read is TGTGCCAGCATGCACCGACAGGACAATGAG. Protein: CASMHRQDNE. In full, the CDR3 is CASMHRQDNEQFF.